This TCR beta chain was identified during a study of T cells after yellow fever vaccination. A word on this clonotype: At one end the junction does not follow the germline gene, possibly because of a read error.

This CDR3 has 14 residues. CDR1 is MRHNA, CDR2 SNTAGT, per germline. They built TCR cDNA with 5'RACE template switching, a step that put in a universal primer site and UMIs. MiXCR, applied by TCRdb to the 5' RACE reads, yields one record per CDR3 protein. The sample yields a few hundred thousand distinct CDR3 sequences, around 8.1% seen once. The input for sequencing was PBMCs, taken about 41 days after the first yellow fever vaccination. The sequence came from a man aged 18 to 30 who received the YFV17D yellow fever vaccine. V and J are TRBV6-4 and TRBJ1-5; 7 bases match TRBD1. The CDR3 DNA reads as TGTGCCAGCAGTGATCAGGGGGATGGTCAGCCCCGGCATTTT. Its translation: CASSDQGDGQPRHF.